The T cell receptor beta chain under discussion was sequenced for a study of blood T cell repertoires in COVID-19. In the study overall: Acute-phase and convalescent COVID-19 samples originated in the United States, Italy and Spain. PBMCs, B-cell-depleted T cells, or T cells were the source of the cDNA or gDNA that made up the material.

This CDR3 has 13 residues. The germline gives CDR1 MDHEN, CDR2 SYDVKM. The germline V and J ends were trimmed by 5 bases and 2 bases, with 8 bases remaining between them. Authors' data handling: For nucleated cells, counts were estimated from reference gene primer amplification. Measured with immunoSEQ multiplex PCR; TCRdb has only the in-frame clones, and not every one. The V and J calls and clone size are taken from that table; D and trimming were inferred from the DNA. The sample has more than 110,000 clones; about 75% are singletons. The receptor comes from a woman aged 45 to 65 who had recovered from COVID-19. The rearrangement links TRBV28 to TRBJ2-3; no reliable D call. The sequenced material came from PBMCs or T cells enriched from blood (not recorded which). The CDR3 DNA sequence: TGTGCCAGCAGTCCCCTCCCCACAGATACGCAGTATTTT. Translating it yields CASSPLPTDTQYF.